The entry that follows covers one TCR beta chain sequence. The antigen remains unidentified. Assay used: immunoSEQ multiplex PCR; TCRdb lists only in-frame clones, some missing. The table has about 660,000 clones, approximately 79% seen once. These data are taken from a study of shared clonotypes between healthy human individuals. General study findings and limits: Richness estimates generally favored naive over memory subsets. Relative to their counterparts shared across all four donors, non-shared clonotypes exhibited diminished generation probabilities.

Within Nashville, Tennessee resided all donors, each a Caucasian adult. Splitting of CD4+ cells produced CD45RA+ naive and CD45RA-negative memory subsets. The length of the CDR3 is 14 residues. Germline-derived CDR1 and CDR2 are SGHVS and FQNEAQ. V was cut by 5 bases and J by 5 bases, with 16 bases left in between. Sequences were obtained from memory CD4+ T cells sorted from blood. Subset in this sample: CD45RA-negative fraction. The TCR sequence derives from a woman aged 30 to 39 in good health. V and J are TRBV7-8 and TRBJ2-7; possible D gene TRBD1, 5 bases. The DNA of the CDR3 is TGTGCCAGCAGCAACCAGGGTTGGGGCAACGAGCAGTACTTC. It yields the protein CASSNQGWGNEQYF. Combining the CDR3 with reference TRBV7-8 and TRBJ2-7 gives the whole variable domain GAGVSQSPRYKVAKRGQDVALRCDPISGHVSLFWYQQALGQGPEFLTYFQNEAQLDKSGLPSDRFFAERPEGSVSTLKIQRTQQEDSAVYLCASSNQGWGNEQYFGPGTRLTVT.